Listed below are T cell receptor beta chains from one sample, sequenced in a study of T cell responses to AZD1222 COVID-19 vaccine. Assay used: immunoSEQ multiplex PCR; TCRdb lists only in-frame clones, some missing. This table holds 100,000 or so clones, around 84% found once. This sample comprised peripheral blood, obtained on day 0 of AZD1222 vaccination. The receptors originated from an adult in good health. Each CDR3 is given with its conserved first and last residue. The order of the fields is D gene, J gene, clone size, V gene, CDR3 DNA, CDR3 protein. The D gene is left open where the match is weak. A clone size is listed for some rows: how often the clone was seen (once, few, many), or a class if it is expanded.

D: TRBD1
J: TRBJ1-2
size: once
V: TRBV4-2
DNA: TGTGCCAGCAGCCAAGACCGACAGGGGGCAGAGGGCTACACCTTC
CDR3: CASSQDRQGAEGYTF

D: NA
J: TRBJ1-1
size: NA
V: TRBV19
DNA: TGTGCCAGTAGTACGCGGCAGGAGAACACTGAAGCTTTCTTT
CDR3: CASSTRQENTEAFF

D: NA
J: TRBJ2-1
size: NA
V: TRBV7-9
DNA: TGTGCCAGCAGCCCCCCAGGGGCAATCTCGAGGGGTGAGCAGTTCTTC
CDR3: CASSPPGAISRGEQFF

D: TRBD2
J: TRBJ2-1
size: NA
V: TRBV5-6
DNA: TGTGCCAGCAGCTTGGAGGGAGGGTGGGCTCTCTACAATGAGCAGTTCTTC
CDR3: CASSLEGGWALYNEQFF

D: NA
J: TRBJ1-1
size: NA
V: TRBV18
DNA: TGTGCCAGCTCCCTTTCCGGTTTGAACACTGAAGCTTTCTTT
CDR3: CASSLSGLNTEAFF

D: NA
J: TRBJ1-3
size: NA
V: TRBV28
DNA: TGTGCCAGCAGTTTACCCGGGTATGGAAACACCATATATTTT
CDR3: CASSLPGYGNTIYF

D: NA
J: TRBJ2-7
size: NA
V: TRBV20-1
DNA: TGCAGTGCTAGTCCCCGGGCCAAAATATCCTACGAGCAGTACTTC
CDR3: CSASPRAKISYEQYF

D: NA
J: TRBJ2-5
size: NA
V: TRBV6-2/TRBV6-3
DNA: TGTGCCAGCAGTGCGGGAAGAATACAAGAGACCCAGTACTTC
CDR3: CASSAGRIQETQYF

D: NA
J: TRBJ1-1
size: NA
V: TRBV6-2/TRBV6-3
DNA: TGTGCCAGCAGTTACGGTCGAAATACTGAAGCTTTCTTT
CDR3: CASSYGRNTEAFF

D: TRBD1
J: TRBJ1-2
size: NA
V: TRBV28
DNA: TGTGCCAGCAGTTGGGTGGGAGGGGGCCTCTATGGCTACACCTTC
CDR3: CASSWVGGGLYGYTF

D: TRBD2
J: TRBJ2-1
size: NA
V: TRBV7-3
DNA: TGTGCCAGCCGGTCTAGCGGGAACTCCTACAATGAGCAGTTCTTC
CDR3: CASRSSGNSYNEQFF

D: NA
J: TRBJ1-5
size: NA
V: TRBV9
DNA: TGTGCCAGCAGTGAACAGGGAGATCAGCCCCAGCATTTT
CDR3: CASSEQGDQPQHF

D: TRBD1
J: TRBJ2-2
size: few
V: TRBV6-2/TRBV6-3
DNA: TGTGCCAGCAGTCCAGGGGGCTTGGCCGGGGAGCTGTTTTTT
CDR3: CASSPGGLAGELFF

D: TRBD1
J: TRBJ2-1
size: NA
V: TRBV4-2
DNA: TGTGCCAGCAGCGGCCGGGACAGCCCAAGACAGTTCTTC
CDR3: CASSGRDSPRQFF

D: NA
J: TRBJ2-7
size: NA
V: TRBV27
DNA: TGTGCCAGCCGACGGCGGGAAGCGACCTACGAGCAGTACTTC
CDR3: CASRRREATYEQYF

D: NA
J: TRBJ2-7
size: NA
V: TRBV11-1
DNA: TGTGCCAGCAGCTCGGGGCACTCGGGCATATCCTACGAGCAGTACTTC
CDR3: CASSSGHSGISYEQYF

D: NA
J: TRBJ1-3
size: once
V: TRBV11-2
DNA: TGTGCCAGCAGCTCGCTTCCAGGGCGTGATTCTCGGGGTACCATATATTTT
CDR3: CASSSLPGRDSRGTIYF

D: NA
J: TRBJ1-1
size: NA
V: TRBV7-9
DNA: TGTGCCAGCCGAAGTCGGAACACTGAAGCTTTCTTT
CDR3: CASRSRNTEAFF

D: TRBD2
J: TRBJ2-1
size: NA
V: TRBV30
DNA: TGTGCCTGGAGTGTCGGGCATCGGACTAGCGGTCCCAAGCAGTTCTTC
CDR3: CAWSVGHRTSGPKQFF

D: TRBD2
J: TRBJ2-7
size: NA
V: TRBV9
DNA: TGTGCCAGCAGCGTAGCTGGCACTAGCGGGTACTACGAGCAGTACTTC
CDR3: CASSVAGTSGYYEQYF

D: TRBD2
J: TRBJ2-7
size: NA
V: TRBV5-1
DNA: TGCGCCAGCAGCTGGGGACTAGCGGGAGTCGACGAGCAGTACTTC
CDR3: CASSWGLAGVDEQYF

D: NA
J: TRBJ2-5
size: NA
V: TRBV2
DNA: TGTGCCAGCAAGTTAGGGGGGGAGCAAGAGACCCAGTACTTC
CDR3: CASKLGGEQETQYF

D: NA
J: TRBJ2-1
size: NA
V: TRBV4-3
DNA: TGCGCCAGCAGCCAAGCAGGGGCGGGTCACAATGAGCAGTTCTTC
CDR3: CASSQAGAGHNEQFF